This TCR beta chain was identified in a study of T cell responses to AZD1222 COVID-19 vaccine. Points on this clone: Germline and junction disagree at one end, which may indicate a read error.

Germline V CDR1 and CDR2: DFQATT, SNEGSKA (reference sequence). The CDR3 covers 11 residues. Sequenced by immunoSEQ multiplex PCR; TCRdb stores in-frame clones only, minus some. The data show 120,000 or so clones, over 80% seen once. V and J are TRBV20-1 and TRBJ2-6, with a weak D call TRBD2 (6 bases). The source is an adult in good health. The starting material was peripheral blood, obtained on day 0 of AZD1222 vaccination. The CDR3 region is CSARGGNVLTF. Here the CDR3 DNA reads TGCAGTGCTAGGGGGGGCAACGTCCTGACTTTC.